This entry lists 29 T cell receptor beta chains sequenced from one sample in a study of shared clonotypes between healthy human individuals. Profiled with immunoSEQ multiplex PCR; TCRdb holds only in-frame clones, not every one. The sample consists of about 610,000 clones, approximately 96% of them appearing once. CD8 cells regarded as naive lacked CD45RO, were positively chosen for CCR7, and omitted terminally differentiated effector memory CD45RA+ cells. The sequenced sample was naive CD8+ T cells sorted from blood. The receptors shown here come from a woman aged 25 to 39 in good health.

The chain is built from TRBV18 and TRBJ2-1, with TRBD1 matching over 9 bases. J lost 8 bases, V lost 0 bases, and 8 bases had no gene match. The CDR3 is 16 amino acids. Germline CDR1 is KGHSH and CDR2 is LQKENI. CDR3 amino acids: CASSPPSRDRDDEQFF. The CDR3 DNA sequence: TGTGCCAGCTCACCACCGTCCCGGGACAGGGACGATGAGCAGTTCTTC.

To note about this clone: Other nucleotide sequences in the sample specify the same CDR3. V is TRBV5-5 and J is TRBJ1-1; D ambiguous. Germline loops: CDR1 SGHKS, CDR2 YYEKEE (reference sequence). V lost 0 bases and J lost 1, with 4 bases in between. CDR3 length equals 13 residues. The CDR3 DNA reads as TGTGCCAGCAGCTTGGGTGAGAACACTGAAGCTTTCTTT. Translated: CASSLGENTEAFF.

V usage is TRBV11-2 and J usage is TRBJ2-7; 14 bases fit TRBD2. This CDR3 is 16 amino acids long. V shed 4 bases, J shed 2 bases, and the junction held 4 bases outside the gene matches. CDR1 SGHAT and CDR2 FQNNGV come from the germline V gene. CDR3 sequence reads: CASSSSGLAGAYEQYF. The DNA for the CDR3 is TGTGCCAGCAGCTCCTCGGGACTAGCGGGAGCCTACGAGCAGTACTTC.

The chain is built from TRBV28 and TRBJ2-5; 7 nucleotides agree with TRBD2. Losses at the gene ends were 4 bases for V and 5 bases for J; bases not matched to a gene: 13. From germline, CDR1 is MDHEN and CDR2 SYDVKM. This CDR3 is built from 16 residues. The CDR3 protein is CASSSPSGNGEETQYF. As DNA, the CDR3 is TGTGCCAGCAGTTCCCCCAGCGGGAATGGGGAGGAGACCCAGTACTTC.

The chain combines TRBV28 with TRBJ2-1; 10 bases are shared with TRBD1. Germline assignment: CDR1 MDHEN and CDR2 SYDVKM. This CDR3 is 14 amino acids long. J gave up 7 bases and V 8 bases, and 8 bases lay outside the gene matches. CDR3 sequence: CASLDRGLRNEQFF. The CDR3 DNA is TGTGCCAGCCTCGACAGGGGGCTTAGAAATGAGCAGTTCTTC.

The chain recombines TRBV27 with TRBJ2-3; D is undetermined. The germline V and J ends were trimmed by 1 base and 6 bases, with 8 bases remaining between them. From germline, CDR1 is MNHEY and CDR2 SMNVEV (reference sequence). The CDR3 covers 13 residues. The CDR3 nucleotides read TGTGCCAGCAGTTTATTTCCCAGCGATACGCAGTATTTT. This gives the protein CASSLFPSDTQYF.

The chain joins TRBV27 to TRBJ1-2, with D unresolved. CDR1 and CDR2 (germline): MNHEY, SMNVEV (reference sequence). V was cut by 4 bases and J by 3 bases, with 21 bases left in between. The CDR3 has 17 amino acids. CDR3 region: CASSSSGGSQFYYGYTF. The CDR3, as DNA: TGTGCCAGCAGTTCGAGCGGAGGCAGTCAGTTTTACTATGGCTACACCTTC.

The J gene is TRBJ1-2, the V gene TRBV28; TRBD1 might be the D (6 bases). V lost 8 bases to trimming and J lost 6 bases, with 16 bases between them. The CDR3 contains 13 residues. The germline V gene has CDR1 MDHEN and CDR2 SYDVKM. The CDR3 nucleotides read TGTGCCAGCGGGCCAGGGGTCGAGAATGGCTACACCTTC. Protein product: CASGPGVENGYTF.

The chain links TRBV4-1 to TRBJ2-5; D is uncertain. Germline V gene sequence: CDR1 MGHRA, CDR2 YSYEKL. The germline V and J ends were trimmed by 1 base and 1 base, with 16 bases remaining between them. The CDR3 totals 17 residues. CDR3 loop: CASSQVTTLAAQETQYF. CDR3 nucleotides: TGCGCCAGCAGCCAAGTTACGACTTTGGCAGCCCAAGAGACCCAGTACTTC.

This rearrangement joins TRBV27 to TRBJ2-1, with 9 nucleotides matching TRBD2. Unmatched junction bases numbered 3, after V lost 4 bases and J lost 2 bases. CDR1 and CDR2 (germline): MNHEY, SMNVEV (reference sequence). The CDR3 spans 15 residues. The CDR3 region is CASSYGLATYNEQFF. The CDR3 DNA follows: TGTGCCAGCAGTTACGGACTAGCGACCTACAATGAGCAGTTCTTC.

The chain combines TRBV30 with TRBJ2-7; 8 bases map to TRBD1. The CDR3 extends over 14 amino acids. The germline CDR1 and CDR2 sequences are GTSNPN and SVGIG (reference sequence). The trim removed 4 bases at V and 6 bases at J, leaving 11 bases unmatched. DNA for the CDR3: TGTGCCTGGACCCCGCCAGGACAGGGAGGCGAGCAGTACTTC. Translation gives CAWTPPGQGGEQYF.

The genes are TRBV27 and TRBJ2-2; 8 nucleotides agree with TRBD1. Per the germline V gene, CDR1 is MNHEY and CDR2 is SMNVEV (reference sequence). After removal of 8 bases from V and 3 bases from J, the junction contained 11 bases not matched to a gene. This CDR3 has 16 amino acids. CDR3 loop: CASRHGQGRDTGELFF. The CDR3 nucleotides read TGTGCCAGCCGTCATGGACAGGGAAGGGACACCGGGGAGCTGTTTTTT.

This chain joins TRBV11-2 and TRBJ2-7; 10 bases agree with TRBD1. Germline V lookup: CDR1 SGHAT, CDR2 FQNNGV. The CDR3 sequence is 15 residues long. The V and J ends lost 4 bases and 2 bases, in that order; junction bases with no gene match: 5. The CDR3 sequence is CASSWDRGEAYEQYF. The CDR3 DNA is TGTGCCAGCAGCTGGGACAGGGGTGAAGCCTACGAGCAGTACTTC.

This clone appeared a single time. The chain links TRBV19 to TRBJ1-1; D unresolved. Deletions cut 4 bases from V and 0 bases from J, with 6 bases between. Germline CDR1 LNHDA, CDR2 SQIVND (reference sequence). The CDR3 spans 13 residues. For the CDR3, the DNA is TGTGCCAGTAGTAACCACCTGAACACTGAAGCTTTCTTT. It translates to CASSNHLNTEAFF.

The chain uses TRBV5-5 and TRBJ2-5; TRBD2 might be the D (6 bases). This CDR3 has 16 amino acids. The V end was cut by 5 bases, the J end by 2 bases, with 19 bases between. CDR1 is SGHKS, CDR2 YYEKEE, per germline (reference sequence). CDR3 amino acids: CASSFRSGEIQETQYF. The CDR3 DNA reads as TGTGCCAGCAGTTTCCGTAGCGGAGAGATACAAGAGACCCAGTACTTC.

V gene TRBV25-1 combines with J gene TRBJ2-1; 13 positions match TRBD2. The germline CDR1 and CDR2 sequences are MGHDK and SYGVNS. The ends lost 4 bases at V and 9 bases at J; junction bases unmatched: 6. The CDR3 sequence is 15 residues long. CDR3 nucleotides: TGTGCCAGCAGTGGAAGACTAGCGGGAGGCATTGAGCAGTTCTTC. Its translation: CASSGRLAGGIEQFF.

The CDR3 spells CASGYLTGQGSYEQYF. CDR3 nucleotides: TGTGCCAGTGGATACCTCACGGGACAGGGTTCCTACGAGCAGTACTTC. The J gene is TRBJ2-7, the V gene TRBV19; 9 positions agree with TRBD1. The ends lost 8 bases at V and 1 base at J; junction bases unmatched: 12. The CDR3 length is 16 residues. Germline CDR1 LNHDA, CDR2 SQIVND (reference sequence).

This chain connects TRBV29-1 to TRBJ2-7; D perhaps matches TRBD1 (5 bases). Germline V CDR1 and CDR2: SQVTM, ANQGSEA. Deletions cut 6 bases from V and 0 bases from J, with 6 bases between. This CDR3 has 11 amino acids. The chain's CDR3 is CSVTVSYEQYF. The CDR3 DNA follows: TGCAGCGTGACAGTCTCCTACGAGCAGTACTTC.

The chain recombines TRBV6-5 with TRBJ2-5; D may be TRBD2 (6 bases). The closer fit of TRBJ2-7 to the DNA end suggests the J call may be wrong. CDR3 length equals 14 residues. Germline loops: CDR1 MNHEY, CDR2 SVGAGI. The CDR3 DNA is TGTGCCAGCAGACCAACTAGCTTGGATTACGAGCAGTACTTC. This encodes CASRPTSLDYEQYF.

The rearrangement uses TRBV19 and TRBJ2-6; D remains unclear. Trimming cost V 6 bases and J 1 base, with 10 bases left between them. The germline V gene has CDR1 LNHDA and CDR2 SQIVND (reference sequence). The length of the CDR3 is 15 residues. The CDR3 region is CASRNVESGANVLTF. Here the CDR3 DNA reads TGTGCCAGTAGAAATGTAGAGTCTGGGGCCAACGTCCTGACTTTC.

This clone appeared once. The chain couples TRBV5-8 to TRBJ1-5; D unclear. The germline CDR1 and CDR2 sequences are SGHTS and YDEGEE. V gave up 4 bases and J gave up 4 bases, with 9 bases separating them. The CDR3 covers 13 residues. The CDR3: CASSLRLNQPQHF. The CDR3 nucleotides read TGTGCCAGCAGCCTCAGGCTGAATCAGCCCCAGCATTTT.

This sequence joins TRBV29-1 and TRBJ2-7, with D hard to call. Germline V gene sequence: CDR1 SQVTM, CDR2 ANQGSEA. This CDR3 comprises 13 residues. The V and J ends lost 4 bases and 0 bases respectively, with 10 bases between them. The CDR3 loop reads CSVVLWDSYEQYF. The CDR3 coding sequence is TGCAGCGTTGTTCTGTGGGACTCCTACGAGCAGTACTTC.

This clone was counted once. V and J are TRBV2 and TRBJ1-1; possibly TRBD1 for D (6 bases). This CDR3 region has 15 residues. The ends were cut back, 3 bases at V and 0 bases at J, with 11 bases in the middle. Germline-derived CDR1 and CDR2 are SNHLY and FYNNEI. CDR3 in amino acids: CASSEGHTLNTEAFF. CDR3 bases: TGTGCCAGCAGTGAGGGACACACCTTGAACACTGAAGCTTTCTTT.

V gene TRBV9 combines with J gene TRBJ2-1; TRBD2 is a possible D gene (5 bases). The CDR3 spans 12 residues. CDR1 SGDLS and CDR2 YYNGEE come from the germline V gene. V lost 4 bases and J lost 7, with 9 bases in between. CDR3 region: CASSQTGNEQFF. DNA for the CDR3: TGTGCCAGCAGCCAGACGGGAAATGAGCAGTTCTTC.

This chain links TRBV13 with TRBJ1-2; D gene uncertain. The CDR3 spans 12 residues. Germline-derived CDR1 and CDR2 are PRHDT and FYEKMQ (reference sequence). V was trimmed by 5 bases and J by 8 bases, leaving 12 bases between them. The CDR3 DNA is TGTGCCAGCAGCCCCCGCGTGGGCGGCTACACCTTC. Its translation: CASSPRVGGYTF. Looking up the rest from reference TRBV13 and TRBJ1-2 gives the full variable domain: AAGVIQSPRHLIKEKRETATLKCYPIPRHDTVYWYQQGPGQDPQFLISFYEKMQSDKGSIPDRFSAQQFSDYHSELNMSSLELGDSALYFCASSPRVGGYTFGSGTRLTVV.

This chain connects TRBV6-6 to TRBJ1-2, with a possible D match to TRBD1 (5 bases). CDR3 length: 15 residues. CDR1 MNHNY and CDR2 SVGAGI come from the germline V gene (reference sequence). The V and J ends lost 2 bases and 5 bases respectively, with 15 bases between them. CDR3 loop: CASSYRGARGYGYTF. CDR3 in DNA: TGTGCCAGCAGTTACAGGGGCGCACGAGGGTATGGCTACACCTTC.

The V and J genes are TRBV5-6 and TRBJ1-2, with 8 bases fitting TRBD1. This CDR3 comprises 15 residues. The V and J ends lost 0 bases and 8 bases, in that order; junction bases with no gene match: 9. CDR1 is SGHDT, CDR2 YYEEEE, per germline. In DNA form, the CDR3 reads TGTGCCAGCAGCTTGGCTGCTCAGGGGGCGTCCGGCTACACCTTC. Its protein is CASSLAAQGASGYTF.

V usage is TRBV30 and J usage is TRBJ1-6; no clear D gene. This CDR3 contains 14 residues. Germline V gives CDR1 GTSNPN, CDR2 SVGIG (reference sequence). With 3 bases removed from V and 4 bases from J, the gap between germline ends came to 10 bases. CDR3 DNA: TGTGCCTGGAGACCGACATTTTATAATTCACCCCTCCACTTT. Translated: CAWRPTFYNSPLHF.

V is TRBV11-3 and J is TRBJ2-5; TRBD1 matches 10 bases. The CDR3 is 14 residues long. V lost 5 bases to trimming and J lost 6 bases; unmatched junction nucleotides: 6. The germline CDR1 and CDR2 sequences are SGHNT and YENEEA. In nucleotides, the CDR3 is TGTGCCAGCAGCGACGGGACAGGGGCGAAGACCCAGTACTTC. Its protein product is CASSDGTGAKTQYF.